This T cell receptor (beta chain) emerged from a study of human T cells and chemical hapten exposure. Findings and limits, study-wide: Large CDR3 similarity clusters arose significantly more often from expanded TCRs than from controls.

The CDR3 covers 12 residues. V was cut by 4 bases and J by 1 base, with 4 bases left in between. TCRdb processed the RACE reads anew with MiXCR; each CDR3 protein has one entry. Of about 39,000 distinct CDR3 sequences in the sample, over 9.5% are singletons; the top ten hold around 2.5%. Time point meaning: patch test 3, about 24 weeks after DPC sensitization. Treatment denoted: therapeutic diphenylcyclopropenone sensitization with weekly scalp DPC. Someone pulled total RNA out of unfractionated whole blood. In every case, blood was obtained before the patch test was applied. This clonotype was seen ten or more times. Antigen specificity is unknown.

The specimen was whole blood, collected in connection with sensitization to the hapten diphenylcyclopropenone (DPC). The chain combines TRBV12-3 or TRBV12-4 with TRBJ1-1; D unresolved. This TCR derives from a woman aged 40 to 49 with alopecia areata. Some clones in this sample may be carry-over from other donors' samples. DNA for the CDR3: TGTGCCAGCAGTTGGGAGAACACTGAAGCTTTCTTT. Its translation: CASSWENTEAFF.